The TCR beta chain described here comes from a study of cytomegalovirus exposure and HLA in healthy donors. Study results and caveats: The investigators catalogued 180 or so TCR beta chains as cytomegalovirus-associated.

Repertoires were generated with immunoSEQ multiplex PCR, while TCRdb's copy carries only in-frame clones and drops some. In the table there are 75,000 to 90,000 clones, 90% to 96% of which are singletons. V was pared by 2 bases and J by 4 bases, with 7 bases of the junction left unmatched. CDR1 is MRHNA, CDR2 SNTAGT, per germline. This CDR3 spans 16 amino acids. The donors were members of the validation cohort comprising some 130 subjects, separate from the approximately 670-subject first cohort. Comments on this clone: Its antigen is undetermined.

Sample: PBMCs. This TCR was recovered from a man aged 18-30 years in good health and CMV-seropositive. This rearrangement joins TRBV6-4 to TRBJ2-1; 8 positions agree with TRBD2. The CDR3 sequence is CASSDDGTRAYNEQFF. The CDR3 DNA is TGTGCCAGCAGTGACGACGGGACTAGAGCATACAATGAGCAGTTCTTC.